Below, one T cell receptor beta chain is given with its context. Libraries were prepared by immunoSEQ multiplex PCR; TCRdb keeps only in-frame clonotypes and omits some of them. The table has some 500,000 clones, 85% to 90% seen once. Germline CDR1 is SGHRS and CDR2 is YFSETQ. CDR3 size: 16 residues. Unmatched junction bases numbered 2, after V lost 0 bases and J lost 7 bases. These data originate in a study of blood T cell repertoires in COVID-19. The clonotype comes from a woman aged 35 to 49 who had recovered from COVID-19. Specimen: PBMCs or T cells enriched from blood (not recorded which). The chain employs TRBV5-1 and TRBJ2-2, with 14 nucleotides matching TRBD2. The CDR3 sequence: CASSLAGTSGGGELFF. DNA for the CDR3: TGCGCCAGCAGCTTGGCCGGGACTAGCGGGGGCGGGGAGCTGTTTTTT.